This T cell receptor (beta chain) was observed in a study of T-cell memory formation after mild COVID-19. TCRdb re-derived calls from the 5' RACE reads in MiXCR, one entry per CDR3 protein. The table shows some 200,000 distinct CDR3 sequences, with about 21% occurring only once. This clonotype showed up just a few times. The antigen remains undetermined. Regarding the study as a whole: Prior to infection, memory already included some responding clones, suggesting cross-reactive memory joined.

Per germline, CDR1 SEHNR and CDR2 FQNEAQ (reference sequence). Trimming pared 2 bases from V and 8 bases from J, leaving 9 bases between. The length of the CDR3 is 13 residues. The rearrangement joins TRBV7-9 to TRBJ1-4, with a tentative D call TRBD1 (5 bases). The sample taken for sequencing was PBMCs or a T cell subset sorted from them (not recorded which). This TCR derives from an adult woman who had mild COVID-19 (a few samples of this study predate the infection). Cell type and time point are not known. The CDR3 sequence: CASSLYAGEKLFF. CDR3 nucleotide sequence: TGTGCCAGCAGCTTATACGCAGGGGAAAAACTGTTTTTT.